A single sample gave rise to the 30 T cell receptor beta chains below, sequenced in a study of T cell clonality in common variable immunodeficiency. Libraries were prepared by immunoSEQ multiplex PCR; TCRdb keeps only in-frame clonotypes and omits some of them. This sample carries some 39,000 clones, none of them present only once. The source material was peripheral blood mononuclear cells. All receptors come from a person aged 18-70 years in good health.

This clone came up many times. Read coverage stops 3 residues before the CDR3 terminus; the germline J gene supplies the remainder. V and J are TRBV20-1 and TRBJ2-2; TRBD2 is a possible D gene (5 bases). The CDR3 runs 14 residues. Germline V gives CDR1 DFQATT, CDR2 SNEGSKA (reference sequence). Deletions cut 0 bases from V and 4 bases from J, with 9 bases between. The CDR3 sequence is CSAREAGVTGELFF. CDR3 DNA, as far as it was read: TGCAGTGCTAGAGAGGCGGGCGTCACCGGGGAG.

This clone was detected ten times or more. Read coverage stops 3 residues before the CDR3 terminus; the germline J gene supplies the remainder. The chain links TRBV7-8 to TRBJ1-4; perhaps TRBD1 as D (5 bases). V was clipped by 0 bases and J by 6 bases, with 11 bases between them. The CDR3 loop spans 15 amino acids. Germline CDR1 and CDR2: SGHVS and FQNEAQ. The CDR3 reads CASSLAGASDEKLFF. Incomplete CDR3 DNA: TGTGCCAGCAGCTTAGCAGGGGCGTCGGATGAAAAA. Complete variable domain (other parts from reference TRBV7-8 and TRBJ1-4): GAGVSQSPRYKVAKRGQDVALRCDPISGHVSLFWYQQALGQGPEFLTYFQNEAQLDKSGLPSDRFFAERPEGSVSTLKIQRTQQEDSAVYLCASSLAGASDEKLFFGSGTQLSVL.

The sample holds a few counts of this clone. The CDR3 end lies 3 residues beyond the end of the read and is filled in from the germline J gene. This chain uses TRBV7-2 with TRBJ2-7; D may be TRBD2 (5 bases). CDR1 is SGHTA and CDR2 is FQGNSA in the germline V gene. Trimming left V 4 bases short and J 0 bases short, with 10 bases between. The CDR3 is 14 residues long. CDR3 protein: CASSSARGSYEQYF. Partial CDR3 DNA: TGTGCCAGCAGCTCGGCCCGGGGCTCCTACGAG.

Many counts were recorded for this clone. The observed sequence ends 3 residues before the CDR3 terminus, with the missing tail filled in from the germline J gene. V is TRBV10-3 and J is TRBJ1-1; TRBD1 matches 7 bases. Germline loops: CDR1 ENHRY, CDR2 SYGVKD. Losses at the gene ends were 6 bases for V and 5 bases for J; bases not matched to a gene: 9. This CDR3 is built from 14 residues. Partial CDR3 DNA: TGTGCCATCAGAAAAGACAGGGATCGAACTGAA. Its translation is CAIRKDRDRTE. In full, the CDR3 reads CAIRKDRDRTEAFF.

This clone came up many times. From the germline J gene comes the end of the CDR3, since the read stops 3 residues before it. The rearrangement links TRBV6-2 or TRBV6-3 to TRBJ2-5; a possible D gene is TRBD2 (6 bases). The CDR3 sequence is 15 residues long. The ends were cut back, 2 bases at V and 0 bases at J, with 10 bases in the middle. The germline V gene encodes CDR1 MNHEY and CDR2 SVGEGT. CDR3 region: CASSYRGTYQETQYF. Partial CDR3 DNA: TGTGCCAGCAGTTACCGGGGGACGTACCAAGAGACC.

Comment on this clone: The CDR3 end falls 3 residues outside the read, so it is completed with the germline J gene. The chain joins TRBV2 to TRBJ1-4; D might be TRBD1 (5 bases). This CDR3 is built from 15 residues. Germline V gives CDR1 SNHLY, CDR2 FYNNEI. The CDR3 sequence is CASSETAGSNSPLFF. The sequenced CDR3 bases are TGTGCCAGCAGTGAAACGGCAGGGAGCAATTCACCA. Full variable domain (outside the CDR3, taken from reference TRBV2 and TRBJ1-4): EPEVTQTPSHQVTQMGQEVILRCVPISNHLYFYWYRQILGQKVEFLVSFYNNEISEKSEIFDDQFSVERPDGSNFTLKIRSTKLEDSAMYFCASSETAGSNSPLFFGSGTQLSVL.

This clone showed up many times. Read sequence stops 3 residues before the CDR3 end, and the germline J gene provides the missing end. V is TRBV7-2 and J is TRBJ2-7, with a tentative D call TRBD1 (5 bases). The CDR3 extends over 13 amino acids. Germline CDR1 is SGHTA and CDR2 is FQGNSA. V dropped 5 bases and J dropped 5 bases, with 13 bases sitting between them. CDR3 protein: CASSPQGGDEQYF. The sequenced CDR3 bases are TGTGCCAGCAGCCCCCAGGGTGGGGACGAG. Full variable domain (rest looked up from reference TRBV7-2 and TRBJ2-7): GAGVSQSPSNKVTEKGKDVELRCDPISGHTALYWYRQSLGQGLEFLIYFQGNSAPDKSGLPSDRFSAERTGGSVSTLTIQRTQQEDSAVYLCASSPQGGDEQYFGPGTRLTVT.

In this sample, this clone turned up many times. The CDR3 end lies 3 residues beyond the end of the read and is filled in from the germline J gene. The chain couples TRBV20-1 to TRBJ2-1; 8 bases are shared with TRBD2. The CDR3 runs to 14 residues. Germline CDR1 reads DFQATT; CDR2 reads SNEGSKA (reference sequence). Unmatched junction bases numbered 5, after V lost 5 bases and J lost 2 bases. CDR3 residues: CSAPSGRTYNEQFF. Partial CDR3 DNA: TGCAGTGCTCCCAGCGGGAGAACCTACAATGAG.

This clone was detected a few times. The read is 3 residues too short to cover the CDR3 end, so that end is filled in from the germline J gene. The chain employs TRBV7-9 and TRBJ1-5, with 7 bases aligning to TRBD1. V dropped 10 bases and J dropped 5; count of bases not matched to a gene: 5. The CDR3 sequence is 12 residues long. Per the germline V gene, CDR1 is SEHNR and CDR2 is FQNEAQ (reference sequence). Incomplete CDR3 DNA: TGTGCCAACCCTGACAGGGATCAGCCC. Translating it yields CANPDRDQP. Given in full, the CDR3 is CANPDRDQPQHF.

This clone appeared many times. One end of the junction varies from germline; a read error may be responsible. With the read ending 3 residues before the CDR3 end, the germline J gene is used to fill in that end. Other DNA sequences in this sample translate to the same CDR3. The V call is TRBV20-1, the J call TRBJ1-5; tentatively, D is TRBD1 (6 bases). The CDR3 contains 14 residues. Germline V gene lookup returns CDR1 DFQATT and CDR2 SNEGSKA (reference sequence). The CDR3 DNA, read in part, is TGTAGTGCTAGTCGAGGGGGAGACAATCAGCCC. Translation gives CSASRGGDNQP. The CDR3 in full is CSASRGGDNQPQHF.

This clone was found many times. Sequencing ends 3 residues short of the CDR3 end; the germline J gene provides the rest. This chain connects TRBV7-8 to TRBJ2-1; perhaps TRBD2 as D (6 bases). The CDR3 is made up of 15 amino acids. Germline assignment: CDR1 SGHVS and CDR2 FQNEAQ. The germline V and J ends were trimmed by 1 base and 3 bases, with 10 bases remaining between them. The CDR3 spells CASSLGGENYNEQFF. The sequenced part of the CDR3 DNA is TGTGCCAGCAGCTTAGGCGGGGAGAACTACAATGAG.

This clone came up many times. The CDR3 end falls 3 residues outside the read, so it is completed with the germline J gene. The J gene is TRBJ2-7, the V gene TRBV20-1, with 8 bases fitting TRBD2. The CDR3 length is 13 residues. Losses at the gene ends were 4 bases for V and 4 bases for J; bases not matched to a gene: 6. The germline V gene has CDR1 DFQATT and CDR2 SNEGSKA (reference sequence). CDR3 residues: CSATTSEAYEQYF. Incomplete CDR3 DNA: TGCAGTGCTACGACTAGCGAGGCTTACGAG.

This clone was observed many times. Read sequence stops 3 residues before the CDR3 end, and the germline J gene provides the missing end. The rearrangement uses TRBV2 and TRBJ2-4, with TRBD1 matching 8 bases. The CDR3 extends over 16 amino acids. The V and J ends lost 4 bases and 1 base, in that order; junction bases with no gene match: 6. The germline gives CDR1 SNHLY, CDR2 FYNNEI. The CDR3 bases that were read are TGTGCCAGCAGTGTGAACCAGGGGGCGGCCAAAAACATT. Amino acids: CASSVNQGAAKNI. The whole CDR3 region reads CASSVNQGAAKNIQYF. The variable domain in full, completed from reference TRBV2 and TRBJ2-4, reads EPEVTQTPSHQVTQMGQEVILRCVPISNHLYFYWYRQILGQKVEFLVSFYNNEISEKSEIFDDQFSVERPDGSNFTLKIRSTKLEDSAMYFCASSVNQGAAKNIQYFGAGTRLSVL.

Ten or more counts support this clone. The CDR3 end is not reached by the read, which stops 3 residues before it; the germline J gene fills it in. The chain employs TRBV11-3 and TRBJ2-7, with a weak D call TRBD2 (6 bases). The ends were cut back, 5 bases at V and 3 bases at J, with 14 bases in the middle. The CDR3 loop spans 14 amino acids. The germline CDR1 and CDR2 sequences are SGHNT and YENEEA. CDR3 sequence reads: CASSLPGLCYEQYF. The DNA read from the CDR3 is TGTGCCAGCAGCCTACCGGGACTCTGCTACGAG. Looking up the rest from reference TRBV11-3 and TRBJ2-7 gives the full variable domain: EAGVVQSPRYKIIEKKQPVAFWCNPISGHNTLYWYLQNLGQGPELLIRYENEEAVDDSQLPKDRFSAERLKGVDSTLKIQPAELGDSAVYLCASSLPGLCYEQYFGPGTRLTVT.

This clone occurred many times. The CDR3 extends 3 residues past the end of the read, so its final part is completed from the germline J gene. This rearrangement joins TRBV29-1 to TRBJ2-7; TRBD2 is a possible D gene (5 bases). The CDR3 runs 12 residues. Trimming shortened V by 4 bases and J by 5 bases, and 12 bases separated the two germline ends. Germline V gene sequence: CDR1 SQVTM, CDR2 ANQGSEA. CDR3 protein: CSVARVVDEQYF. Partial CDR3 DNA: TGCAGCGTTGCGAGGGTTGTCGACGAG.

This clone was counted at least ten times. The CDR3 end lies 3 residues beyond the end of the read and is filled in from the germline J gene. The rearrangement links TRBV12-3 or TRBV12-4 to TRBJ2-7, with TRBD1 matching over 8 bases. V lost 6 bases to trimming and J lost 2 bases; unmatched junction nucleotides: 6. The CDR3 totals 14 residues. The CDR3 reads CASRGQDPTYEQYF. CDR3 DNA (partial): TGTGCCAGCAGGGGACAGGACCCAACCTACGAG.

This clone is labeled medium-sized. The read ends 3 residues before the CDR3 terminus; that terminus is restored from the germline J gene. V is TRBV12-3 or TRBV12-4 and J is TRBJ2-7, with D possibly being TRBD1 (8 bases). V was trimmed by 3 bases and J by 1 base, leaving 25 bases between them. This CDR3 is 19 amino acids long. The CDR3 loop is CASSFLGTGRLADSYEQYF. The sequenced part of the CDR3 DNA is TGTGCCAGCAGTTTTCTCGGGACAGGAAGGCTAGCGGATTCCTACGAG.

In its sample, this clone was seen many times. The DNA ends 3 residues before the CDR3 does, and the rest of the CDR3 is filled in from the germline J gene. This rearrangement joins TRBV20-1 to TRBJ2-7; 7 bases match TRBD2. The J segment lost 2 bases and the V segment lost 6 bases, leaving 13 bases of the junction unmatched. CDR3 length: 15 residues. Germline V CDR1 and CDR2: DFQATT, SNEGSKA (reference sequence). This CDR3 reads CSAPSPQRGPYEQYF. The DNA read from the CDR3 is TGCAGTGCCCCAAGCCCCCAGCGGGGACCCTACGAG.

In this sample, this clone turned up many times. The read falls 3 residues short of the CDR3 end, and the missing part is taken from the germline J gene. The rearrangement joins TRBV18 to TRBJ1-6; 11 nucleotides agree with TRBD1. V lost 3 bases, J lost 4 bases, and 2 bases stayed unmatched. CDR3 length: 16 amino acids. Looked up from germline, CDR1 is KGHSH and CDR2 is LQKENI. The CDR3 bases that were read are TGTGCCAGCTCACCCGGGACAGGGGGATATAATTCACCC. Encoded protein: CASSPGTGGYNSP. In full, the CDR3 is CASSPGTGGYNSPLHF.

This clone was picked up a small number of times. From the germline J gene comes the end of the CDR3, since the read stops 3 residues before it. The rearrangement joins TRBV5-1 to TRBJ1-1; D call uncertain. Germline CDR1 SGHRS, CDR2 YFSETQ. Trimming stripped 0 bases from V and 0 bases from J, with 6 bases between. The CDR3 totals 14 residues. CDR3 in amino acids: CASSLEHLNTEAFF. The CDR3 DNA, read in part, is TGCGCCAGCAGCTTGGAACACCTGAACACTGAA.

This clone was seen many times. The read is 3 residues too short to cover the CDR3 end, so that end is filled in from the germline J gene. The chain carries TRBV2 and TRBJ2-3; 8 bases match TRBD2. CDR3 length: 16 residues. Per the germline V gene, CDR1 is SNHLY and CDR2 is FYNNEI. The V gene end was trimmed by 8 bases and the J gene end by 2 bases; junction bases not matched to a gene: 12. The DNA read from the CDR3 is TGTGCCAGCTCCCCCCACCAGCGGGGGACCACAGATACG. Its translation is CASSPHQRGTTDT. The full CDR3 protein reads CASSPHQRGTTDTQYF.

This clone was detected many times. The CDR3 end falls 3 residues outside the read, so it is completed with the germline J gene. The chain couples TRBV6-1 to TRBJ2-7; D ambiguous. V was shortened by 4 bases and J by 2 bases, with 6 bases between the two germline ends. Germline V lookup: CDR1 MNHNS, CDR2 SASEGT. The CDR3 totals 12 residues. CDR3 bases read: TGTGCCAGCAGTGCGACACCCTACGAG. This translates into CASSATPYE. The entire CDR3 sequence reads CASSATPYEQYF.

This clone came up many times. Read coverage stops 3 residues before the CDR3 terminus; the germline J gene supplies the remainder. The chain employs TRBV7-9 and TRBJ2-7; 9 bases agree with TRBD2. Per germline, CDR1 SEHNR and CDR2 FQNEAQ (reference sequence). The CDR3 runs 15 residues. The ends lost 2 bases at V and 5 bases at J; junction bases unmatched: 7. Incomplete CDR3 DNA: TGTGCCAGCAGCTTACGGAGGACTAGCGAGCACGAG. Amino acid sequence: CASSLRRTSEHE. The full CDR3 protein is CASSLRRTSEHEQYF.

This clone was observed many times. The CDR3 end falls 3 residues outside the read, so it is completed with the germline J gene. Other DNA sequences in the same sample also yield this CDR3. The chain employs TRBV20-1 and TRBJ2-2; 11 nucleotides line up with TRBD2. Germline values: CDR1 DFQATT, CDR2 SNEGSKA (reference sequence). The trim removed 6 bases at V and 3 bases at J, leaving 3 bases unmatched. This CDR3 has 14 amino acids. The sequenced CDR3 bases are TGCAGTGCCCTGGGACTAGCGGACACCGGGGAG. Its translation: CSALGLADTGE. The full CDR3 protein reads CSALGLADTGELFF.

This clone was seen only a few times. The CDR3 here is CASSLSGQGTYGYTF. The sequenced part of the CDR3 DNA is TGTGCCAGCTCCCTTTCCGGACAGGGGACCTATGGC. J is TRBJ1-2 and V is TRBV18; 9 bases map to TRBD1. The read is 3 residues too short to cover the CDR3 end, so that end is filled in from the germline J gene. This CDR3 region has 15 residues. The germline gives CDR1 KGHSH, CDR2 LQKENI. The V gene end was trimmed by 6 bases and the J gene end by 4 bases; junction bases not matched to a gene: 9.

This clone was counted at least ten times. The CDR3 end falls 3 residues outside the read, so it is completed with the germline J gene. The V call is TRBV11-2, the J call TRBJ2-3; 8 positions match TRBD2. The V gene's germline CDR1 is SGHAT and CDR2 FQNNGV. The CDR3 covers 15 residues. With V trimmed by 5 bases and J by 6 bases, 10 bases remained unmatched. The sequenced CDR3 bases are TGTGCCAGCAGCCCCAGCGGGAGTAGAGGTGATACG. Amino acid sequence: CASSPSGSRGDT. The CDR3 in full is CASSPSGSRGDTQYF.

In its sample, this clone was seen many times. The DNA read from the CDR3 is TGCGCCAGCAGCTTATCGGCGGGAGTGGAGGCCGGGGAG. It is translated as CASSLSAGVEAGE. The whole CDR3 protein is CASSLSAGVEAGELFF. The genes are TRBV5-1 and TRBJ2-2; 7 bases match TRBD2. The read ends 3 residues shy of where the CDR3 ends; the end is completed using the germline J gene. Germline CDR1 reads SGHRS; CDR2 reads YFSETQ. The J segment lost 6 bases and the V segment lost 2 bases, leaving 10 bases of the junction unmatched. The length of the CDR3 is 16 residues.

This clone occurred many times. The part of the CDR3 DNA that was read is TGTGCCAGTAGTTTCGGACTAGCGGGAATATATGAG. Protein sequence: CASSFGLAGIYE. The whole CDR3 region reads CASSFGLAGIYEQFF. The gene calls are TRBV19 and TRBJ2-1, with 12 positions matching TRBD2. The sequenced fragment ends 3 residues before the CDR3 boundary, so the rest is inferred from the germline J gene. Trimming at V came to 5 bases and at J to 8 bases, leaving 7 bases not matched to a gene. Germline V gene sequence: CDR1 LNHDA, CDR2 SQIVND (reference sequence). The CDR3 is 15 amino acids.

This clone was picked up many times. The CDR3 end lies 3 residues beyond the end of the read and is filled in from the germline J gene. V gene TRBV5-5 combines with J gene TRBJ1-1; no firm D call. CDR1 is SGHKS, CDR2 YYEKEE, per germline (reference sequence). Trimming took off 7 bases at V and 4 bases at J, with 14 bases between the two ends. The CDR3 totals 13 residues. Incomplete CDR3 DNA: TGTGCCAGCGACGGGGAGTCGGGCACTGAA. Protein: CASDGESGTE. In full, the CDR3 is CASDGESGTEAFF.

This clone was observed at least ten times. The read stops 3 residues short of the end of the CDR3; the missing end is completed from the germline J gene. The rearrangement joins TRBV28 to TRBJ2-7; D is possibly TRBD1 (5 bases). CDR1 and CDR2 (germline): MDHEN, SYDVKM. V lost 2 bases and J lost 6, with 11 bases in between. The CDR3 runs to 13 residues. Partial CDR3 DNA: TGTGCCAGCAGTTTACCCCACAGGACCGAG. Translating it yields CASSLPHRTE. The full-length CDR3 reads as CASSLPHRTEQYF. Full variable domain (rest looked up from reference TRBV28 and TRBJ2-7): DVKVTQSSRYLVKRTGEKVFLECVQDMDHENMFWYRQDPGLGLRLIYFSYDVKMKEKGDIPEGYSVSREKKERFSLILESASTNQTSMYLCASSLPHRTEQYFGPGTRLTVT.